The text below deals with one TCR beta chain. The sample comes from a study of T cell changes during pregnancy in multiple sclerosis. The table came from immunoSEQ multiplex PCR; TCRdb's copy has only in-frame clones and leaves some out. The table includes just under 80,000 clones, roughly 91% detected once. This CDR3 comprises 13 residues. Germline CDR1 is SGHRS and CDR2 is YFSETQ. V was clipped by 4 bases and J by 4 bases, with 9 bases between them. This chain connects TRBV5-1 to TRBJ2-1; weak D call: TRBD2 (6 bases). The TCR comes from a female donor with multiple sclerosis, enrolled in a pregnancy study. The input for sequencing was peripheral blood, taken in the first trimester of pregnancy. The CDR3 spells CASSPGGYNEQFF. For the CDR3, the DNA is TGCGCCAGCAGCCCCGGGGGTTACAATGAGCAGTTCTTC. The variable domain in full, completed from reference TRBV5-1 and TRBJ2-1, reads KAGVTQTPRYLIKTRGQQVTLSCSPISGHRSVSWYQQTPGQGLQFLFEYFSETQRNKGNFPGRFSGRQFSNSRSEMNVSTLELGDSALYLCASSPGGYNEQFFGPGTRLTVL.